This T cell receptor beta chain was identified during a study of CD8+CD57+ T cells in acquired aplastic anemia. Study-wide context: Sorted CD4+ and CD8+ cells yielded DNA averaging around 3.2 ug. Findings of the study overall: It was found that roughly 29 CD8+ CDR3 sequences were shared between patients and controls.

The template used for profiling TCR beta VDJ and CDR3 was genomic DNA. One entry per CDR3 protein, called by TCRdb with MiXCR from the reads. The sample lists more than 45,000 distinct CDR3 sequences; about 78% were seen once. In regard to this clonotype: The antigen is unknown.

This CDR3 spans 14 amino acids. Looked up from germline, CDR1 is LNHDA and CDR2 is SQIVND (reference sequence). Trimming removed 5 bases at V and 6 bases at J, with 16 bases between. The TCR was taken from a human donor in good health, serving as a control. The rearrangement joins TRBV19 to TRBJ1-2; D gene unclear. Input material: sorted CD4+, CD8+, or CD8+CD57+ T cells (not recorded which) from PBMCs. In nucleotides, the CDR3 is TGTGCCAGTAGTGTCCGGACCTTCCTTAATGGCTACACCTTC. Translation gives CASSVRTFLNGYTF. The whole variable domain, filled in from reference TRBV19 and TRBJ1-2, reads DGGITQSPKYLFRKEGQNVTLSCEQNLNHDAMYWYRQDPGQGLRLIYYSQIVNDFQKGDIAEGYSVSREKKESFPLTVTSAQKNPTAFYLCASSVRTFLNGYTFGSGTRLTVV.